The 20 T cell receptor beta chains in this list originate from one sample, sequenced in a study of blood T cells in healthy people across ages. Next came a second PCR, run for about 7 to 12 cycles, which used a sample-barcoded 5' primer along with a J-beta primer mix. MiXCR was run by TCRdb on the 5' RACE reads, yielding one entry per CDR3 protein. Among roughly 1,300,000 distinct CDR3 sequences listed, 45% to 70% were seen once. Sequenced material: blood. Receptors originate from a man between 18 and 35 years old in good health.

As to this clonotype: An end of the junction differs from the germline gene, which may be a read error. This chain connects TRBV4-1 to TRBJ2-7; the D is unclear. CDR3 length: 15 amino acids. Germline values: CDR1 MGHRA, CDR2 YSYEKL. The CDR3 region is CVSSLIWAPTYEQYF. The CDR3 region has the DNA TGCGTCAGCAGCCTTATTTGGGCACCTACCTACGAGCAGTACTTC.

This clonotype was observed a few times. The CDR3 bases are TGTGCCAGCAGCCAAGGGGGGTTCAGCAATCAGCCCCAGCATTTT. It translates to CASSQGGFSNQPQHF. The chain combines TRBV4-2 with TRBJ1-5, with a tentative D call TRBD1 (5 bases). The length of the CDR3 is 15 residues. Germline loops: CDR1 LGHNA, CDR2 YNFKEQ. Trimming left V 1 base short and J 1 base short, with 8 bases between.

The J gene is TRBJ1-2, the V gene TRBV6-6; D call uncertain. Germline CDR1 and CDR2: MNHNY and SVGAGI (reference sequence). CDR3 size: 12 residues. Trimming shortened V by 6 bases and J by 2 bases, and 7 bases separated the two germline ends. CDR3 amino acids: CASRAKNYGYTF. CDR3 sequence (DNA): TGTGCCAGCAGAGCCAAAAACTATGGCTACACCTTC.

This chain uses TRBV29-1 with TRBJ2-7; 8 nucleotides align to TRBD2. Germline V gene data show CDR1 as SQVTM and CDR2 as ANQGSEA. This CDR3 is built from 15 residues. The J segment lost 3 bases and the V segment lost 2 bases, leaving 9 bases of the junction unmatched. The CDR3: CSVENGAGADYEQYF. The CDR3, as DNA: TGCAGCGTTGAAAATGGAGCGGGGGCTGACTACGAGCAGTACTTC.

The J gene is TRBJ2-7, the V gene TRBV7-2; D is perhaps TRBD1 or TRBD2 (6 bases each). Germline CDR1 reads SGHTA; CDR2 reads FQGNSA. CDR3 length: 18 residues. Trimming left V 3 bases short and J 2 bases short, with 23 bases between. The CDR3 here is CASSFNPRDTLSPYEQYF. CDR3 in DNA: TGTGCCAGCAGCTTTAATCCGCGGGACACCCTTTCCCCCTACGAGCAGTACTTC.

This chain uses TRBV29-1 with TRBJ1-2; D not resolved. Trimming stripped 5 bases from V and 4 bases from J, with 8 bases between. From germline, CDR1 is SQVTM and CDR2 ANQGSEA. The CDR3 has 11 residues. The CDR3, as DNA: TGCAGCGTTCCCGACGCCTATGGCTACACCTTC. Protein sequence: CSVPDAYGYTF.

The CDR3 sequence: CSVTTSGGGNEQFF. For the CDR3, the DNA is TGCAGTGTTACGACTAGCGGGGGGGGAAATGAGCAGTTCTTC. The chain links TRBV20-1 to TRBJ2-1; the match to TRBD2 covers 14 bases. Looked up from germline, CDR1 is DFQATT and CDR2 is SNEGSKA (reference sequence). This CDR3 is built from 14 residues. The V gene end was trimmed by 7 bases and the J gene end by 7 bases; junction bases not matched to a gene: 6.

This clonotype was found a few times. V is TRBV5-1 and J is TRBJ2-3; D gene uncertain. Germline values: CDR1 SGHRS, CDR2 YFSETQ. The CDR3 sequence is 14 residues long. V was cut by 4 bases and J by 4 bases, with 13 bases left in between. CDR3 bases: TGCGCCAGCAGCCTGAATTATTTTTCAGATACGCAGTATTTT. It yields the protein CASSLNYFSDTQYF.

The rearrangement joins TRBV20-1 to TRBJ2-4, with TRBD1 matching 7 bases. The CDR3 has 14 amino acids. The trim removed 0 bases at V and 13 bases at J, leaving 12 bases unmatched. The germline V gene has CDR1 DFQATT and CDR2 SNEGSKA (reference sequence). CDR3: CSAREAEQGLEQYF. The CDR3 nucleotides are TGCAGTGCTAGAGAGGCCGAACAGGGGTTAGAGCAGTACTTC.

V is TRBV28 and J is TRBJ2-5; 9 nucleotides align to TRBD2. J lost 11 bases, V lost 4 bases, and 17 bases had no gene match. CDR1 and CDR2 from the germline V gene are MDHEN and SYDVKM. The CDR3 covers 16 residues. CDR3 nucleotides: TGTGCCAGCAGTTCTGCCCAATGGGGGTTAGCGGGGGAGCAGTACTTC. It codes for CASSSAQWGLAGEQYF. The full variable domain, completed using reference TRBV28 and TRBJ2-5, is DVKVTQSSRYLVKRTGEKVFLECVQDMDHENMFWYRQDPGLGLRLIYFSYDVKMKEKGDIPEGYSVSREKKERFSLILESASTNQTSMYLCASSSAQWGLAGEQYFGPGTRLLVL.

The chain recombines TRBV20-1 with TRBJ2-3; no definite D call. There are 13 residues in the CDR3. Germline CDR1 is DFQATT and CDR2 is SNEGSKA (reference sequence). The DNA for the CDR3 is TGCAGCGGAGACCTACCCCCTTCGGATACGCAGTATTTT. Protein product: CSGDLPPSDTQYF.

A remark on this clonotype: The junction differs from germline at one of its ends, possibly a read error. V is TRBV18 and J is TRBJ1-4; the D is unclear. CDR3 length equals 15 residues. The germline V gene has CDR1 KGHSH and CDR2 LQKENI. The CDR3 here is CAGSPDGATNEKLFF. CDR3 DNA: TGTGCCGGCTCACCGGACGGTGCAACTAATGAAAAACTGTTTTTT.

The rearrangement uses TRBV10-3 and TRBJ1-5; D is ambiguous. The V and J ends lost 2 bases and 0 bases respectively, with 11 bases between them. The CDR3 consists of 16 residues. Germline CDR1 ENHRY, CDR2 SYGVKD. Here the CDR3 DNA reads TGTGCCATCAGTGAGGGCGGCCCATATAGCAATCAGCCCCAGCATTTT. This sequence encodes CAISEGGPYSNQPQHF.

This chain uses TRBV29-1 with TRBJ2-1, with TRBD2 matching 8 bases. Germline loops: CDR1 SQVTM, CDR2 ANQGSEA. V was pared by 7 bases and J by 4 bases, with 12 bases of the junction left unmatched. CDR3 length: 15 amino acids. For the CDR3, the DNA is TGCAGCGCCACTGAGGTCGGGGGGGGTTACAATGAGCAGTTCTTC. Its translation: CSATEVGGGYNEQFF.

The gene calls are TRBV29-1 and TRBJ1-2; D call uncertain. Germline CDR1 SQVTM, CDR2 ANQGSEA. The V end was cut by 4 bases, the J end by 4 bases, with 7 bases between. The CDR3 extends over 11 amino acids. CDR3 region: CSVGEPYGYTF. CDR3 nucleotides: TGCAGCGTTGGTGAGCCCTATGGCTACACCTTC.

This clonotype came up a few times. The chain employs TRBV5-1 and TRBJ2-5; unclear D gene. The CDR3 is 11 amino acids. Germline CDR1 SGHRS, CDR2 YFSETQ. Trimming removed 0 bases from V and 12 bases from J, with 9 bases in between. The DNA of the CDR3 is TGCGCCAGCAGCTTGGGGCGGCAAGAGTACTTC. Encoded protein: CASSLGRQEYF.

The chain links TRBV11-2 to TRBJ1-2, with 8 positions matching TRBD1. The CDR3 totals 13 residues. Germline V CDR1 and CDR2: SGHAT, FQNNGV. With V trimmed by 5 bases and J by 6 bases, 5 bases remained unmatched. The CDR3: CASSRTGINGYTF. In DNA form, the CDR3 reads TGTGCCAGCAGCCGGACAGGGATAAATGGCTACACCTTC.

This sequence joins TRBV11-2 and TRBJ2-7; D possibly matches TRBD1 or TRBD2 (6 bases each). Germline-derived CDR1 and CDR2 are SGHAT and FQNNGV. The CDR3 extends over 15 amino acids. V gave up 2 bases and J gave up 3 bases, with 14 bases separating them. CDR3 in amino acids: CASSLLRGQNYEQYF. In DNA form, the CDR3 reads TGTGCCAGCAGCTTACTACGGGGGCAGAACTACGAGCAGTACTTC.

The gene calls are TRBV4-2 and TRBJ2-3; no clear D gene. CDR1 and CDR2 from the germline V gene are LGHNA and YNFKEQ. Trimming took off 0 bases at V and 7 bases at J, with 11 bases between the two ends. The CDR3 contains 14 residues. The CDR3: CASSQDPGANTQYF. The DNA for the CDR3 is TGTGCCAGCAGCCAAGATCCTGGAGCTAATACGCAGTATTTT.

CDR3 residues: CASSYRLGLPGHVSYEQYF. CDR3 nucleotides: TGTGCCAGCAGTTACCGATTAGGCCTACCGGGACACGTATCCTACGAGCAGTACTTC. This chain uses TRBV6-2 or TRBV6-3 with TRBJ2-7, with D tentatively TRBD1 (6 bases). V shed 2 bases and J shed 1 base, with 24 bases lying between them. There are 19 residues in the CDR3. Germline V gives CDR1 MNHEY, CDR2 SVGEGT.